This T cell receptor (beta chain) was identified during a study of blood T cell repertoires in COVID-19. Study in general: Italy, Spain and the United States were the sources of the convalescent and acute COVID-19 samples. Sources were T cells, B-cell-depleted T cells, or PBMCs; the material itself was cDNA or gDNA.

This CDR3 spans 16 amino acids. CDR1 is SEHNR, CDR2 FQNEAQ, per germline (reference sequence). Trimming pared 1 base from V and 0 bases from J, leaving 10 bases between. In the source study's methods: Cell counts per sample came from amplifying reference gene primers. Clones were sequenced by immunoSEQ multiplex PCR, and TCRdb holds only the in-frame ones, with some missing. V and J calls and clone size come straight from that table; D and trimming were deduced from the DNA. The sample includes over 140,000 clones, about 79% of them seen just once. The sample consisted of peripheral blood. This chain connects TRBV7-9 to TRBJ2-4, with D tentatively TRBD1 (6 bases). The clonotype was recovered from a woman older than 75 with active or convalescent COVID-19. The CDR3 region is CASSLVGGVAKNIQYF. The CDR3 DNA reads TGTGCCAGCAGCTTAGTAGGGGGAGTAGCCAAAAACATTCAGTACTTC.